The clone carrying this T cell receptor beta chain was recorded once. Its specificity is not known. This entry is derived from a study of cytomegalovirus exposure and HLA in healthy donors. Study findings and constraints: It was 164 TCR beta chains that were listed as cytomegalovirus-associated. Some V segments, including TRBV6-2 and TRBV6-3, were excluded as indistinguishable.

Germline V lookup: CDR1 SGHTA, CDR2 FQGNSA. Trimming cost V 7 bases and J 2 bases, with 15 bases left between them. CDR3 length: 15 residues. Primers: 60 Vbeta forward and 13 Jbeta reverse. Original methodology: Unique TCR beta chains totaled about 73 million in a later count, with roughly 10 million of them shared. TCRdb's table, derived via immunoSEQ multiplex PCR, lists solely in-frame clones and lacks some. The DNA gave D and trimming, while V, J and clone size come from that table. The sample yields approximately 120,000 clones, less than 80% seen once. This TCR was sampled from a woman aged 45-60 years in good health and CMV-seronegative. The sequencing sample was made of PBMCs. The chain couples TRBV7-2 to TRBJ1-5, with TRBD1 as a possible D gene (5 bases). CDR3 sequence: CASTPGGEGNQPQHF. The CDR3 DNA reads TGTGCCAGCACCCCGGGGGGGGAGGGCAATCAGCCCCAGCATTTT.